A single sample gave rise to the 21 T cell receptor beta chains below, sequenced in a study of blood T cell repertoires in COVID-19. Libraries were prepared by immunoSEQ multiplex PCR; TCRdb keeps only in-frame clonotypes and omits some of them. The table shows around 430,000 clones, with more than 75% occurring only once. The sequenced material came from PBMCs or T cells enriched from blood (not recorded which). Receptor source: a woman between 50 and 59 years old who had recovered from COVID-19.

The chain recombines TRBV5-1 with TRBJ1-2; D is ambiguous. This CDR3 is 13 amino acids long. V was clipped by 7 bases and J by 2 bases, with 12 bases between them. The germline V gene encodes CDR1 SGHRS and CDR2 YFSETQ. The CDR3 loop reads CASFGGNNYGYTF. The CDR3 nucleotides read TGCGCCAGCTTCGGCGGAAACAACTATGGCTACACCTTC.

This chain uses TRBV5-1 with TRBJ1-5; tentative D call: TRBD1 (6 bases). Germline V gene sequence: CDR1 SGHRS, CDR2 YFSETQ. The V end lost 4 bases, the J end lost 5 bases, and 10 bases lay between the germline ends. This CDR3 is 13 amino acids long. This CDR3 reads CASSPDSYQPQHF. The CDR3, as DNA: TGCGCCAGCAGCCCGGACAGTTATCAGCCCCAGCATTTT.

The chain is built from TRBV7-9 and TRBJ1-1; D unresolved. V lost 6 bases and J lost 8, with 16 bases in between. Germline lookup yields CDR1 SEHNR and CDR2 FQNEAQ (reference sequence). The CDR3 runs to 13 residues. For the CDR3, the DNA is TGTGCCAGCAGTCACCCATTGTACGGGGAAGCTTTCTTT. Encoded protein: CASSHPLYGEAFF.

The rearrangement uses TRBV5-5 and TRBJ2-7; perhaps TRBD1 as D (6 bases). Germline CDR1 and CDR2: SGHKS and YYEKEE (reference sequence). Trimming pared 3 bases from V and 2 bases from J, leaving 15 bases between. The CDR3 is 15 residues long. CDR3 region: CASSSPEWTAYEQYF. DNA for the CDR3: TGTGCCAGCAGCTCCCCCGAATGGACAGCCTACGAGCAGTACTTC.

The sample holds one count of this clone. The V gene is TRBV5-1, the J gene TRBJ2-5, with 9 bases fitting TRBD2. V shed 3 bases, J shed 2 bases, and the junction held 8 bases outside the gene matches. The CDR3 is 16 residues long. CDR1 and CDR2 (germline): SGHRS, YFSETQ. CDR3 coding DNA: TGCGCCAGCAGCTCAACTTTAGCGGGGGTACAAGAGACCCAGTACTTC. Translated, it gives CASSSTLAGVQETQYF.

CDR3 residues: CAWSSGQLGTEAFF. CDR3 DNA sequence: TGTGCCTGGAGTTCGGGACAGTTGGGGACTGAAGCTTTCTTT. V usage is TRBV30 and J usage is TRBJ1-1, with TRBD1 identical over 7 bases. Germline trimming cut 2 bases from V and 5 bases from J; bases unmatched to any gene: 8. CDR1 is GTSNPN and CDR2 is SVGIG in the germline V gene (reference sequence). The CDR3 totals 14 residues. The full variable domain, in which reference TRBV30 and TRBJ1-1 provide the parts outside the CDR3, is SQTIHQWPATLVQPVGSPLSLECTVEGTSNPNLYWYRQAAGRGLQLLFYSVGIGQISSEVPQNLSASRPQDRQFILSSKKLLLSDSGFYLCAWSSGQLGTEAFFGQGTRLTVV.

This chain uses TRBV30 with TRBJ1-1, with 9 bases fitting TRBD1. CDR3 size: 14 residues. Germline lookup yields CDR1 GTSNPN and CDR2 SVGIG (reference sequence). V lost 4 bases to trimming and J lost 4 bases; unmatched junction nucleotides: 7. In nucleotides, the CDR3 is TGTGCCTGGAAGGTACCGGGACAGGGCACTGAAGCTTTCTTT. Translation gives CAWKVPGQGTEAFF.

V usage is TRBV9 and J usage is TRBJ1-2; no reliable D call. CDR3 size: 12 residues. V gave up 4 bases and J gave up 8 bases, with 12 bases separating them. Germline values: CDR1 SGDLS, CDR2 YYNGEE. CDR3 coding DNA: TGTGCCAGCAGCCGGGCCGAGGGAGGCTACACCTTC. This encodes CASSRAEGGYTF.

The chain employs TRBV30 and TRBJ1-1; possible D gene TRBD1, 5 bases. Trimming removed 4 bases at V and 4 bases at J, with 16 bases between. Germline V gene data show CDR1 as GTSNPN and CDR2 as SVGIG (reference sequence). The CDR3 sequence is 14 residues long. The CDR3 bases are TGTGCCTGGAACCCGATTGGGGGAGGCACTGAAGCTTTCTTT. It yields the protein CAWNPIGGGTEAFF. Full variable domain (remainder filled in from reference TRBV30 and TRBJ1-1): SQTIHQWPATLVQPVGSPLSLECTVEGTSNPNLYWYRQAAGRGLQLLFYSVGIGQISSEVPQNLSASRPQDRQFILSSKKLLLSDSGFYLCAWNPIGGGTEAFFGQGTRLTVV.

V usage is TRBV30 and J usage is TRBJ1-1; D ambiguous. Trimming stripped 0 bases from V and 1 base from J, with 6 bases between. The CDR3 has 13 amino acids. CDR1 and CDR2 (germline): GTSNPN, SVGIG (reference sequence). The CDR3 DNA sequence: TGTGCCTGGAGTGTAGACAAGAACACTGAAGCTTTCTTT. This encodes CAWSVDKNTEAFF.

The rearrangement uses TRBV6-5 and TRBJ1-2, with 10 bases that match TRBD1. The germline V gene encodes CDR1 MNHEY and CDR2 SVGAGI. The CDR3 is 13 residues long. The trim removed 3 bases at V and 8 bases at J, leaving 3 bases unmatched. CDR3 sequence reads: CASSYDRGPGYTF. The CDR3 DNA is TGTGCCAGCAGTTATGACAGGGGGCCGGGCTACACCTTC.

The genes are TRBV7-2 and TRBJ2-3; 8 nucleotides agree with TRBD2. J lost 1 base, V lost 5 bases, and 11 bases had no gene match. This CDR3 region has 17 residues. Germline V gene lookup returns CDR1 SGHTA and CDR2 FQGNSA. CDR3 in DNA: TGTGCCAGCAGCCCGCGGGGGGCCGGCCGGGGCACAGATACGCAGTATTTT. Translation: CASSPRGAGRGTDTQYF.

The V gene is TRBV10-3, the J gene TRBJ1-1; 8 bases fit TRBD1. The ends lost 3 bases at V and 6 bases at J; junction bases unmatched: 12. Germline values: CDR1 ENHRY, CDR2 SYGVKD. This CDR3 has 16 amino acids. The CDR3 coding sequence is TGTGCCATCAGTGACGTACCGGGACAGGCGGCCCCTGAAGCTTTCTTT. Protein product: CAISDVPGQAAPEAFF.

In DNA form, the CDR3 reads TGTGCCAGTAGGTCGACAATGGACACTGAAGCTTTCTTT. This encodes CASRSTMDTEAFF. The V call is TRBV19, the J call TRBJ1-1; D not resolved. Deletions cut 6 bases from V and 3 bases from J, with 11 bases between. This CDR3 region has 13 residues. CDR1 is LNHDA, CDR2 SQIVND, per germline (reference sequence).

This clone occurred once. The chain carries TRBV4-1 and TRBJ1-1, with D perhaps TRBD1 (5 bases). Germline V gene data show CDR1 as MGHRA and CDR2 as YSYEKL. Trimming stripped 0 bases from V and 5 bases from J, with 13 bases between. This CDR3 spans 15 amino acids. The CDR3 reads CASSQDPRVGTEAFF. In nucleotides, the CDR3 is TGCGCCAGCAGCCAAGATCCCAGGGTAGGGACTGAAGCTTTCTTT.

The rearrangement uses TRBV10-3 and TRBJ1-2; D is ambiguous. The CDR3 is 13 residues long. Germline CDR1 reads ENHRY; CDR2 reads SYGVKD. Trimming stripped 6 bases from V and 3 bases from J, with 11 bases between. The CDR3 loop reads CAIRFRFDYGYTF. For the CDR3, the DNA is TGTGCCATCAGGTTCAGGTTCGACTATGGCTACACCTTC.

The chain joins TRBV14 to TRBJ2-4, with TRBD2 identical over 7 bases. The CDR3 consists of 17 residues. Germline V lookup: CDR1 SGHDN, CDR2 FVKESK. The junction had 7 bases not matched to a gene; V was cut back by 1 base and J by 1 base. DNA for the CDR3: TGTGCCAGCAGCCAAGTGGGAGGGTCTTTTGCCAAAAACATTCAGTACTTC. As protein: CASSQVGGSFAKNIQYF.

A few counts support this clone. This chain links TRBV7-9 with TRBJ2-7, with no clear D. Germline loops: CDR1 SEHNR, CDR2 FQNEAQ (reference sequence). This CDR3 contains 14 residues. V shed 5 bases and J shed 2 bases, with 13 bases lying between them. As DNA, the CDR3 is TGTGCCAGCAGCCCAAGACTCTTCACCTACGAGCAGTACTTC. It encodes CASSPRLFTYEQYF. Using reference TRBV7-9 and TRBJ2-7 for the parts outside the CDR3, the full variable domain is DTGVSQNPRHKITKRGQNVTFRCDPISEHNRLYWYRQTLGQGPEFLTYFQNEAQLEKSRLLSDRFSAERPKGSFSTLEIQRTEQGDSAMYLCASSPRLFTYEQYFGPGTRLTVT.

For the CDR3, the DNA is TGCGCCAGCAGCTTGCCCGGGACAGGGGGCCATGAGCAGTTCTTC. Its protein product is CASSLPGTGGHEQFF. The chain couples TRBV5-1 to TRBJ2-1, with 12 bases matching TRBD1. From germline, CDR1 is SGHRS and CDR2 YFSETQ. The CDR3 has 15 residues. The V gene end was trimmed by 1 base and the J gene end by 8 bases; junction bases not matched to a gene: 4.

This chain uses TRBV19 with TRBJ1-2; TRBD1 matches 7 bases. This CDR3 region has 14 residues. The V and J ends lost 4 bases and 6 bases, in that order; junction bases with no gene match: 8. Germline values: CDR1 LNHDA, CDR2 SQIVND (reference sequence). CDR3 in amino acids: CASSTGTGTDGYTF. CDR3 DNA: TGTGCCAGTAGTACAGGAACCGGGACAGATGGCTACACCTTC.

J is TRBJ2-1 and V is TRBV7-9; 9 nucleotides agree with TRBD2. The junction had 5 bases not matched to a gene; V was cut back by 2 bases and J by 0 bases. The CDR3 is 17 residues long. Germline lookup yields CDR1 SEHNR and CDR2 FQNEAQ (reference sequence). The CDR3 DNA follows: TGTGCCAGCAGCTTACTTGCGGGGGGGCCCTCCTACAATGAGCAGTTCTTC. This encodes CASSLLAGGPSYNEQFF. Drawing the rest from reference TRBV7-9 and TRBJ2-1, the complete variable domain is DTGVSQNPRHKITKRGQNVTFRCDPISEHNRLYWYRQTLGQGPEFLTYFQNEAQLEKSRLLSDRFSAERPKGSFSTLEIQRTEQGDSAMYLCASSLLAGGPSYNEQFFGPGTRLTVL.